Listed below are T cell receptor beta chains from one sample, sequenced in a study of cytomegalovirus exposure and HLA in healthy donors. The table came from immunoSEQ multiplex PCR; TCRdb's copy has only in-frame clones and leaves some out. The data show 50,000 to 70,000 clones, 65% to 75% seen once. The source material was PBMCs. The receptors originated from a man aged 25-45 years in good health and CMV-seropositive. Both conserved end residues are part of each CDR3. The D gene is left open where the match is weak. Size tells how often a clone was seen (once, few, many) or the class of an expanded clone, and some rows leave it out.

TRBJ2-3,TRBD2,TRBV6-4,NA,CASSARTSGVDTQYF,TGTGCCAGCAGTGCCCGGACTAGCGGGGTAGATACGCAGTATTTT
TRBJ1-3,NA,TRBV30,NA,CAWSVLGNTIYF,TGTGCCTGGAGTGTACTGGGAAACACCATATATTTT
TRBJ2-7,TRBD1,TRBV27,NA,CASSRDRNSGGEQYF,TGTGCCAGCAGCCGGGACAGGAACTCTGGGGGCGAGCAGTACTTC
TRBJ2-5,TRBD2,TRBV12-5,NA,CASGLGLAGVQETQYF,TGTGCTAGTGGTTTGGGACTAGCGGGGGTTCAAGAGACCCAGTACTTC
TRBJ2-7,TRBD1,TRBV9,few,CASSEGALNSYEQYF,TGTGCCAGCAGCGAGGGGGCCCTTAACTCCTACGAGCAGTACTTC
TRBJ2-1,TRBD2,TRBV9,once,CASSVGGSGDYNEQFF,TGTGCCAGCAGCGTAGGAGGTAGCGGGGACTACAATGAGCAGTTCTTC
TRBJ1-5,TRBD1,TRBV4-3,NA,CASSQGQGINQPQHF,TGCGCCAGCAGCCAAGGACAGGGGATCAATCAGCCCCAGCATTTT
TRBJ1-1,TRBD1,TRBV6-4,NA,CASSLGQGAEAFF,TGTGCCAGCAGTCTAGGACAGGGCGCTGAAGCTTTCTTT
TRBJ2-2,NA,TRBV28,NA,CASRIQGGGELFF,TGTGCCAGCAGAATTCAGGGAGGCGGGGAGCTGTTTTTT
TRBJ1-5,NA,TRBV30,NA,CAWGTQVNNQPQHF,TGTGCCTGGGGAACACAGGTAAACAATCAGCCCCAGCATTTT
TRBJ2-7,TRBD1,TRBV27,once,CASSLGQFRYEQYF,TGTGCCAGCAGCCTGGGACAGTTCCGCTACGAGCAGTACTTC
TRBJ2-1,NA,TRBV27,NA,CASSLTPVLSYNEQFF,TGTGCCAGCAGTTTAACCCCAGTCCTCTCCTACAATGAGCAGTTCTTC
TRBJ1-1,TRBD1,TRBV19,NA,CASSRRDSYTEAFF,TGTGCCAGTAGTCGTAGGGACAGCTACACTGAAGCTTTCTTT
TRBJ1-4,NA,TRBV28,once,CASSLAGFATNEKLFF,TGTGCCAGCAGTTTGGCAGGATTTGCAACTAATGAAAAACTGTTTTTT
TRBJ2-5,NA,TRBV5-4,NA,CASSLGGRGAGTQETQYF,TGTGCCAGCAGCTTGGGGGGGCGGGGAGCGGGGACCCAAGAGACCCAGTACTTC
TRBJ2-2,NA,TRBV5-1,few,CASSSLNTGELFF,TGCGCCAGCAGCTCCCTTAACACCGGGGAGCTGTTTTTT
TRBJ2-7,NA,TRBV4-2,NA,CASSQERQGRAYEQYF,TGTGCCAGCAGCCAAGAACGACAGGGGAGGGCCTACGAGCAGTACTTC
TRBJ2-3,NA,TRBV19,once,CASSTQGLVVADTQYF,TGTGCCAGTAGTACCCAGGGGCTAGTGGTCGCAGATACGCAGTATTTT
TRBJ1-1,TRBD1,TRBV29-1,NA,CSVAPGTGSGTEAFF,TGCAGCGTTGCACCCGGGACAGGATCGGGCACTGAAGCTTTCTTT
TRBJ1-4,TRBD1,TRBV5-1,few,CASSSAGTGGEKLFF,TGCGCCAGCAGCTCGGCCGGGACAGGGGGCGAAAAACTGTTTTTT
TRBJ1-1,NA,TRBV28,NA,CASSPGEWDEAFF,TGTGCCAGCAGCCCCGGGGAGTGGGATGAAGCTTTCTTT
TRBJ2-1,TRBD2,TRBV6-5,NA,CASRSGGLADNEQFF,TGTGCCAGCAGATCAGGGGGACTAGCGGACAATGAGCAGTTCTTC
TRBJ2-2,TRBD1,TRBV29-1,few,CSVEAHRGVGGELFF,TGCAGCGTTGAGGCGCACAGGGGAGTGGGCGGGGAGCTGTTTTTT
TRBJ2-6,NA,TRBV28,NA,CASSSSSGANVLTF,TGTGCCAGCAGTAGTAGCTCTGGGGCCAACGTCCTGACTTTC
TRBJ2-7,TRBD1,TRBV7-2,once,CASSAYRGQRYEQYF,TGTGCCAGCAGCGCCTACAGGGGGCAGCGTTACGAGCAGTACTTC
TRBJ1-3,NA,TRBV7-6,NA,CASSLEEPPGNTIYF,TGTGCCAGCAGCTTAGAAGAGCCGCCTGGAAACACCATATATTTT
TRBJ2-2,TRBD2,TRBV5-4,NA,CASSPRGEGGELFF,TGTGCCAGCAGCCCCCGGGGGGAGGGGGGGGAGCTGTTTTTT
TRBJ2-7,NA,TRBV6-5,NA,CASSYSTGDRRYEQYF,TGTGCCAGCAGTTACTCAACCGGCGACAGGCGATACGAGCAGTACTTC
TRBJ2-5,TRBD1,TRBV27,few,CASSYRGNRQETQYF,TGTGCCAGCAGTTACAGGGGAAACCGCCAAGAGACCCAGTACTTC
TRBJ2-5,TRBD1,TRBV10-3,NA,CAISLTGGREETQYF,TGTGCCATCAGTCTCACAGGGGGCAGAGAAGAGACCCAGTACTTC
TRBJ1-5,TRBD1,TRBV6-1,NA,CASSEKGQGVAPQHF,TGTGCCAGCAGTGAAAAGGGACAGGGAGTTGCGCCCCAGCATTTT